These 21 T cell receptor beta chains originate from one sample sequenced in a study of shared clonotypes between healthy human individuals. Here immunoSEQ multiplex PCR was the method, and the copy in TCRdb shows in-frame clones only, minus some. The repertoire holds 2 million to 2.5 million clones, with almost 96% as singletons. The sample comprised naive CD4+ T cells sorted from blood. The subset is: CD45RA+ positively selected. All receptors come from a young man in good health.

J is TRBJ1-6 and V is TRBV10-3; weak D call: TRBD1 (6 bases). Between the trimmed V and J ends, which lost 7 bases and 7 bases, there was a span of 23 bases. The CDR3 has 17 residues. Germline V gene data show CDR1 as ENHRY and CDR2 as SYGVKD. The CDR3 protein is CAIKGEVRGIGNSPLHF. CDR3 nucleotides: TGTGCCATCAAAGGCGAGGTCAGGGGTATTGGAAATTCACCCCTCCACTTT.

This chain uses TRBV5-6 with TRBJ2-5; TRBD2 matches at 8 bases. V gave up 5 bases and J gave up 3 bases; unmatched junction bases: 12. This CDR3 has 16 amino acids. CDR1 and CDR2 (germline): SGHDT, YYEEEE. CDR3 sequence: CASRGASGRAEETQYF. CDR3 sequence (DNA): TGTGCCAGCAGGGGGGCCAGCGGGAGAGCTGAAGAGACCCAGTACTTC.

J is TRBJ2-5 and V is TRBV10-3; tentatively, D is TRBD2 (5 bases). Germline assignment: CDR1 ENHRY and CDR2 SYGVKD. The CDR3 runs to 15 residues. V lost 5 bases to trimming and J lost 5 bases, with 18 bases between them. The CDR3 DNA follows: TGTGCCATCAGTCCCAGCGTAGCGCCCCGGGAGACCCAGTACTTC. It codes for CAISPSVAPRETQYF.

The chain recombines TRBV4-3 with TRBJ1-4, with D unclear. This CDR3 contains 17 residues. Germline-derived CDR1 and CDR2 are LGHNA and YSLEER. V lost 0 bases and J lost 7, with 18 bases in between. The CDR3 sequence: CASSQDLTDPGGEKLFF. CDR3 coding DNA: TGCGCCAGCAGCCAAGATCTCACAGACCCGGGTGGTGAAAAACTGTTTTTT.

Here the CDR3 reads CASSEAVTGGTDTQYF. The CDR3 DNA is TGCGCCAGCAGTGAGGCAGTAACAGGGGGCACAGATACGCAGTATTTT. V is TRBV10-1 and J is TRBJ2-3; 7 nucleotides align to TRBD1. Germline V gene sequence: CDR1 WNHNN, CDR2 SYGVQD (reference sequence). V shed 2 bases, J shed 1 base, and the junction held 6 bases outside the gene matches. CDR3 length: 16 amino acids.

The chain has TRBV18 and TRBJ2-1; TRBD2 aligns across 9 bases. The CDR3 spans 16 residues. V was pared by 3 bases and J by 5 bases, with 8 bases of the junction left unmatched. Per the germline V gene, CDR1 is KGHSH and CDR2 is LQKENI. CDR3 region: CASSPGASGTHNEQFF. CDR3 bases: TGTGCCAGCTCACCGGGGGCTAGCGGGACCCACAATGAGCAGTTCTTC.

The chain combines TRBV7-2 with TRBJ2-6, with 7 positions matching TRBD2. V was pared by 6 bases and J by 0 bases, with 14 bases of the junction left unmatched. There are 19 residues in the CDR3. CDR1 and CDR2 from the germline V gene are SGHTA and FQGNSA. The CDR3 sequence: CASRQSGGSSYSGANVLTF. DNA of the CDR3: TGTGCCAGCAGACAAAGCGGCGGGAGTTCTTACTCTGGGGCCAACGTCCTGACTTTC.

The gene calls are TRBV6-6 and TRBJ1-6; tentatively, D is TRBD1 (5 bases). The germline CDR1 and CDR2 sequences are MNHNY and SVGAGI (reference sequence). This CDR3 has 15 amino acids. CDR3 nucleotides: TGTGCAATCAGGGCTCAGCTTGTCTGGGGTTCACCCCTCCACTTT. Translating it yields CAIRAQLVWGSPLHF.

The J gene is TRBJ2-7, the V gene TRBV7-2, with no clear D. Germline V gene lookup returns CDR1 SGHTA and CDR2 FQGNSA. With 0 bases removed from V and 2 bases from J, the gap between germline ends came to 8 bases. CDR3 length: 14 amino acids. The CDR3, as DNA: TGTGCCAGCAGCTTAGCGGCAGCCACCTACGAGCAGTACTTC. Translation: CASSLAAATYEQYF.

This clone was picked up one time. The chain carries TRBV2 and TRBJ1-5; D gene uncertain. CDR1 and CDR2 from the germline V gene are SNHLY and FYNNEI. Trimming took off 6 bases at V and 0 bases at J, with 21 bases between the two ends. The CDR3 totals 18 residues. This chain's CDR3 is CASRELLNVGISNQPQHF. In DNA form, the CDR3 reads TGTGCCAGCAGGGAGCTCCTTAACGTGGGGATTAGCAATCAGCCCCAGCATTTT.

J is TRBJ1-6 and V is TRBV19; tentatively, D is TRBD1 (6 bases). This CDR3 has 14 amino acids. CDR1 is LNHDA and CDR2 is SQIVND in the germline V gene (reference sequence). V was clipped by 5 bases and J by 6 bases, with 11 bases between them. The CDR3 sequence: CASSRGQVNSPLHF. The CDR3 DNA sequence: TGTGCCAGTAGTCGGGGGCAGGTTAATTCACCCCTCCACTTT.

With regard to this clone: Other DNA sequences within the sample encode an identical CDR3. The J gene is TRBJ2-7, the V gene TRBV5-4; TRBD1 agrees at 7 bases. With V trimmed by 0 bases and J by 1 base, 4 bases remained unmatched. This CDR3 is 15 amino acids long. Germline V gives CDR1 SGHNT, CDR2 YYREEE (reference sequence). For the CDR3, the DNA is TGTGCCAGCAGCTTGGGGGGACAGATTTCCTACGAGCAGTACTTC. Translated, it gives CASSLGGQISYEQYF.

This clone was detected a few times. Distinct nucleotide sequences in the sample also encode this CDR3. The chain combines TRBV18 with TRBJ2-2; D not resolved. Germline CDR1 KGHSH, CDR2 LQKENI. The CDR3 is 14 amino acids. Trimming pared 2 bases from V and 1 base from J, leaving 5 bases between. CDR3 sequence reads: CASSPNRNTGELFF. CDR3 nucleotide sequence: TGTGCCAGCTCACCAAACAGGAACACCGGGGAGCTGTTTTTT. The whole variable domain, remainder taken from reference TRBV18 and TRBJ2-2, is NAGVMQNPRHLVRRRGQEARLRCSPMKGHSHVYWYRQLPEEGLKFMVYLQKENIIDESGMPKERFSAEFPKEGPSILRIQQVVRGDSAAYFCASSPNRNTGELFFGEGSRLTVL.

This clone came up once. The rearrangement joins TRBV28 to TRBJ1-2, with D unresolved. V lost 8 bases and J 7 bases, leaving 14 bases between the germline ends. Looked up from germline, CDR1 is MDHEN and CDR2 is SYDVKM. This CDR3 has 12 residues. The CDR3 region is CASLPRAGGYTF. The CDR3 DNA sequence: TGTGCCAGCCTGCCTCGTGCGGGTGGCTACACCTTC.

V usage is TRBV7-6 and J usage is TRBJ1-1, with D possibly matching TRBD1 (5 bases). CDR1 and CDR2 (germline): SGHVS, FNYEAQ. V was pared by 2 bases and J by 1 base, with 14 bases between. This CDR3 contains 16 residues. The CDR3 bases are TGTGCCAGCAGCTTACACCCTGGGACGACGAACACTGAAGCTTTCTTT. It codes for CASSLHPGTTNTEAFF. Full variable domain (missing parts from reference TRBV7-6 and TRBJ1-1): GAGVSQSPRYKVTKRGQDVALRCDPISGHVSLYWYRQALGQGPEFLTYFNYEAQQDKSGLPNDRFSAERPEGSISTLTIQRTEQRDSAMYRCASSLHPGTTNTEAFFGQGTRLTVV.

The chain combines TRBV28 with TRBJ1-6; D is unresolved. V lost 11 bases, J lost 7 bases, and 15 bases lay in between. The CDR3 sequence is 13 residues long. Germline values: CDR1 MDHEN, CDR2 SYDVKM. CDR3 amino acids: CACWEGINSPLHF. CDR3 in DNA: TGTGCCTGCTGGGAGGGTATCAATTCACCCCTCCACTTT. Filled out from reference TRBV28 and TRBJ1-6, the complete variable domain reads DVKVTQSSRYLVKRTGEKVFLECVQDMDHENMFWYRQDPGLGLRLIYFSYDVKMKEKGDIPEGYSVSREKKERFSLILESASTNQTSMYLCACWEGINSPLHFGNGTRLTVT.

The CDR3 spells CASTGTSGRSDTQYF. The CDR3 DNA is TGTGCCAGCACTGGGACTAGCGGGAGGAGCGATACGCAGTATTTT. V gene TRBV9 combines with J gene TRBJ2-3, with TRBD2 matching over 15 bases. Per the germline V gene, CDR1 is SGDLS and CDR2 is YYNGEE. The V gene end was trimmed by 6 bases and the J gene end by 6 bases; junction bases not matched to a gene: 5. The CDR3 is made up of 15 amino acids.

The genes are TRBV2 and TRBJ2-1; 8 bases match TRBD1. V was clipped by 4 bases and J by 10 bases; unmatched bases: 9. This CDR3 is 14 amino acids long. Germline CDR1 reads SNHLY; CDR2 reads FYNNEI. For the CDR3, the DNA is TGTGCCAGCAGTGGCCCCGGACAGGGAATGGAGCAGTTCTTC. Translation gives CASSGPGQGMEQFF. Based on the CDR3 plus reference TRBV2 and TRBJ2-1, the full variable domain is EPEVTQTPSHQVTQMGQEVILRCVPISNHLYFYWYRQILGQKVEFLVSFYNNEISEKSEIFDDQFSVERPDGSNFTLKIRSTKLEDSAMYFCASSGPGQGMEQFFGPGTRLTVL.

The rearrangement uses TRBV27 and TRBJ2-7; 9 nucleotides line up with TRBD1. The germline gives CDR1 MNHEY, CDR2 SMNVEV (reference sequence). The length of the CDR3 is 14 residues. The junction had 5 bases not matched to a gene; V was cut back by 5 bases and J by 3 bases. In DNA, the CDR3 is TGTGCCAGCAGTCTCACAGGGGGCGTCTACGAGCAGTACTTC. It specifies CASSLTGGVYEQYF.

The chain carries TRBV18 and TRBJ1-5; the D gene is possibly TRBD1 (5 bases). The CDR3 covers 13 residues. The germline gives CDR1 KGHSH, CDR2 LQKENI. The V end lost 1 base, the J end lost 6 bases, and 7 bases lay between the germline ends. This CDR3 reads CASSPQGAQPQHF. The CDR3 coding sequence is TGTGCCAGCTCACCACAAGGGGCTCAGCCCCAGCATTTT.

This chain joins TRBV9 and TRBJ1-2; no definite D call. CDR1 is SGDLS and CDR2 is YYNGEE in the germline V gene. The CDR3 runs to 16 residues. Trimming took off 3 bases at V and 0 bases at J, with 15 bases between the two ends. The CDR3 here is CASSAQPQLANYGYTF. The DNA for the CDR3 is TGTGCCAGCAGCGCACAACCGCAGTTAGCTAACTATGGCTACACCTTC.